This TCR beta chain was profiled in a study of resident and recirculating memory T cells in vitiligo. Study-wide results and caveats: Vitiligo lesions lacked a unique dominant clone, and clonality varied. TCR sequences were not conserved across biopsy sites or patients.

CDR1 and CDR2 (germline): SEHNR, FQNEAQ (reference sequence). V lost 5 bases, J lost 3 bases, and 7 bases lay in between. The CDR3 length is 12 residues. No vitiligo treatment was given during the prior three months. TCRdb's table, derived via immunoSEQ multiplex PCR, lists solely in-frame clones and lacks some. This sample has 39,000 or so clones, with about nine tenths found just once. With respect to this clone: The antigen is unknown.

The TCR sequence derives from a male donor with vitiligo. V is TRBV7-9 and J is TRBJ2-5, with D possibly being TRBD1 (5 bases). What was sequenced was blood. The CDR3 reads CASSQGKETQYF. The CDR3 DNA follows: TGTGCCAGCAGCCAGGGCAAAGAGACCCAGTACTTC. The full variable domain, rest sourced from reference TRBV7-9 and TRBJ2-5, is DTGVSQNPRHKITKRGQNVTFRCDPISEHNRLYWYRQTLGQGPEFLTYFQNEAQLEKSRLLSDRFSAERPKGSFSTLEIQRTEQGDSAMYLCASSQGKETQYFGPGTRLLVL.